Sequencing of this T cell receptor (beta chain) was carried out in a study of shared clonotypes between healthy human individuals. Libraries were prepared by immunoSEQ multiplex PCR; TCRdb keeps only in-frame clonotypes and omits some of them. The data hold a few million clones, with more than 80% observed a single time. Germline CDR1 is MNHNY and CDR2 is SVGAGI (reference sequence). The V and J ends lost 2 bases and 3 bases, in that order; junction bases with no gene match: 2. The CDR3 is 16 amino acids. Source material: naive CD4+ T cells sorted from blood. The subset denotes: CD45RA+ positively selected. This clonotype was sampled from a man between 18 and 35 years old in good health. The chain recombines TRBV6-6 with TRBJ2-3, with 13 bases aligning to TRBD2. The CDR3 loop is CASSYGTSGVTDTQYF. CDR3 DNA: TGTGCCAGCAGTTACGGGACTAGCGGGGTTACAGATACGCAGTATTTT.